This TCR beta chain was recorded in a study of CD8+ T cells in alopecia areata. Findings and caveats of the study: When scalp samples are sequenced, resident alphabeta T cells of normal skin are also captured. Among the top 100, expanded CD8+ clones, as well as scalp clonality, were significantly decreased by tofacitinib. Because one nonresponder was included, the link of baseline CD8+ expansion to response is considered uncertain.

Indicated treatment: oral pan-JAK inhibitor, 5-10 mg twice daily. Remarks on this clone: The antigen is unknown.

Extracted RNA was reverse transcribed into cDNA, the sequencing template. Sequencing was performed with immunoSEQ multiplex PCR; in TCRdb, only in-frame clones are kept and a portion is missing. This sample yields 120,000 or so clones, of which 61% are seen a single time; roughly 5% belongs to the top ten. The trim removed 8 bases at V and 4 bases at J, leaving 4 bases unmatched. Per germline, CDR1 GTSNPN and CDR2 SVGIG (reference sequence). The CDR3 runs 11 residues. The chain links TRBV30 to TRBJ2-5; 7 nucleotides agree with TRBD2. This receptor was taken from a human donor with alopecia areata. Here the sequenced sample was CD4+ T cells sorted from blood, taken at week 4, from a patient treated with tofacitinib. The DNA of the CDR3 is TGTGCCGGTGGGGGGGGAGAGACCCAGTACTTC. Its protein product is CAGGGGETQYF.